A selection of T cell receptor beta chains follows, all from one sample in a study of molecular identifiers for immune sequencing clone quantification. MiXCR, run by TCRdb on the PCR reads, gives a single entry per CDR3 protein. The sample holds about 510,000 distinct CDR3 sequences, roughly 26% seen once. Sequencing used naive CD8+ T cells from blood, with Jurkat cell RNA spiked in. These receptors were collected from a human donor in good health. Some libraries in this study had Jurkat cell RNA spiked in. Each CDR3 is given with its conserved first and last residue. The D gene is left open where the match is weak. Size is stated for part of the rows, as once, few or many counts, or as a class when the clone is expanded.

J: TRBJ2-1
D: TRBD2
V: TRBV5-4
size: few
DNA: TGTGCCAGCAGCCCGGAGCCGCGGGAGCGTAATGAGCAGTTCTTC
CDR3: CASSPEPRERNEQFF

J: TRBJ2-7
D: .
V: TRBV11-2
size: .
DNA: TGTGCCAGCAGCTCCGGGGGTTACAGGGGTAGCGACTACGAGCAGTACTTC
CDR3: CASSSGGYRGSDYEQYF

J: TRBJ2-5
D: .
V: TRBV2
size: .
DNA: TGTGCCAGCAGTGATGTTGCGGAGGGCCCCCAAGAGGCCCAGTACTTC
CDR3: CASSDVAEGPQEAQYF

J: TRBJ2-3
D: .
V: TRBV4-2
size: many
DNA: TGTGCCAGCAGCCAAGGGGGACAACAGTTGGATACGCAGTATTTT
CDR3: CASSQGGQQLDTQYF

J: TRBJ1-4
D: .
V: TRBV2
size: few
DNA: TGTGCCAGCAGACAGGGCCGACTCTCAGCTAATGAAAAACTGTTTTTT
CDR3: CASRQGRLSANEKLFF

J: TRBJ2-3
D: TRBD2
V: TRBV9
size: many
DNA: TGTGCCAGCAGCGCACGACTAGCGGGGGGTCTAGGCACAGATACGCAGTATTTT
CDR3: CASSARLAGGLGTDTQYF

J: TRBJ1-5
D: .
V: TRBV4-3
size: .
DNA: TGCGCCAGCAGCCGAGATGTGGGGTACAACCAGCCCCAGCATTTT
CDR3: CASSRDVGYNQPQHF

J: TRBJ2-7
D: TRBD1
V: TRBV5-1
size: few
DNA: TGCGCCAGCAGCTTGGGAGGGACAGGGCACGAGCAGTACTTC
CDR3: CASSLGGTGHEQYF

J: TRBJ2-7
D: TRBD1
V: TRBV27
size: .
DNA: TGTGCCAGCAGTCCTACAGGGGGCGCGCCCTACGAGCAGTACTTC
CDR3: CASSPTGGAPYEQYF

J: TRBJ2-5
D: .
V: TRBV30
size: .
DNA: TGTGCCTGTGACTCAGACCAAGAGACCCAGTACTTC
CDR3: CACDSDQETQYF

J: TRBJ2-3
D: TRBD1
V: TRBV5-1
size: .
DNA: TGCGCCAGCAGCTTGGCCGGGTATACAGGGGGTAGGACAGATACGCAGTATTTT
CDR3: CASSLAGYTGGRTDTQYF

J: TRBJ1-1
D: TRBD1
V: TRBV5-3
size: once
DNA: TGTGCCAGCAGCACGGATCCTTCAGGGGGCACTGAAGCTATCTTT
CDR3: CASSTDPSGGTEAIF

J: TRBJ2-3
D: .
V: TRBV2
size: .
DNA: TGTGCCAGCAGCAACATGGTGGGGGGAGCAGATACGCAGTATTTT
CDR3: CASSNMVGGADTQYF

J: TRBJ2-2
D: TRBD2
V: TRBV28
size: few
DNA: TGTGCCAGCAGTTTGGTCCCAGGGCTAGCGGGAGGGAGAACCGGGGAGCTGTTTTTT
CDR3: CASSLVPGLAGGRTGELFF

J: TRBJ2-3
D: TRBD2
V: TRBV12-5
size: many
DNA: TGTGCTAGTGGACCCGGACTAGCGGGATGGGCAGATACGCAGTATTTT
CDR3: CASGPGLAGWADTQYF

J: TRBJ1-2
D: .
V: TRBV4-3
size: few
DNA: TGCGCCAGCAGCCAAGAAAGGGGAAACTATGGCTACACCTTC
CDR3: CASSQERGNYGYTF

J: TRBJ2-7
D: .
V: TRBV7-9
size: .
DNA: TGTGCCAGCAGCCCACCCGGCCAGTTAGTGGAGCAGTACTTC
CDR3: CASSPPGQLVEQYF

J: TRBJ2-1
D: TRBD2
V: TRBV12-3/TRBV12-4
size: few
DNA: TGTGCCACCGGACTAGCGGGAGGCAATGAGCAGTTCTTC
CDR3: CATGLAGGNEQFF

J: TRBJ1-1
D: .
V: TRBV27
size: .
DNA: TGTGCCAGCAGTTCGACTCCGGGACACACCGAAGCTTTCTTT
CDR3: CASSSTPGHTEAFF

J: TRBJ2-3
D: TRBD1
V: TRBV27
size: .
DNA: TGTGCCAGCAGTTTATCCCTGACAGGGCTTAGCACAGATACGCAGTATTTT
CDR3: CASSLSLTGLSTDTQYF

J: TRBJ1-1
D: .
V: TRBV27
size: .
DNA: TGTGCCAGCAGTTTACACAGAGGGAGGACTGAAGCTTTCTTT
CDR3: CASSLHRGRTEAFF

J: TRBJ2-2
D: .
V: TRBV6-5
size: once
DNA: TGTGCCAGCAGTTACGGTGCGAACACCAGGGAGCTGTTTTTT
CDR3: CASSYGANTRELFF

J: TRBJ1-4
D: TRBD1
V: TRBV12-3/TRBV12-4
size: .
DNA: TGTGCCATCCGGGGACAGGGTGATGAAAAACTGTTTTTT
CDR3: CAIRGQGDEKLFF

J: TRBJ1-5
D: .
V: TRBV12-3/TRBV12-4
size: many
DNA: TGTGCCAGCAGTTTGGCCGCGACAGACGCAAATCAGCCCCAGCATTTT
CDR3: CASSLAATDANQPQHF

J: TRBJ2-3
D: .
V: TRBV19
size: .
DNA: TGTGCCAGTAGTATCATTGGGGGGCCCACAGATACGCAGTATTTT
CDR3: CASSIIGGPTDTQYF

J: TRBJ2-7
D: .
V: TRBV20-1
size: .
DNA: TGCAGTGCTAGATCCACGCTTTTAGGCAGGCCGACCTACGAGCAGTACTTC
CDR3: CSARSTLLGRPTYEQYF

J: TRBJ2-7
D: .
V: TRBV7-8
size: many
DNA: TGTGCCAGCAGCCTCAGCCGGGACAAGCCCGTTTACGAGCAGTACTTC
CDR3: CASSLSRDKPVYEQYF

J: TRBJ2-3
D: TRBD1
V: TRBV10-3
size: .
DNA: TGTGCCATCAGAGGACAGGAAGATACGCAGTATTTT
CDR3: CAIRGQEDTQYF

J: TRBJ1-1
D: .
V: TRBV20-1
size: few
DNA: TGCAGTGGGCAGGGCAAAATGAACACTGAAGCTTTCTTT
CDR3: CSGQGKMNTEAFF

J: TRBJ2-7
D: .
V: TRBV29-1
size: many
DNA: TGCAGCGTTAGACAGGAGTACGAGCAGTACTTC
CDR3: CSVRQEYEQYF

J: TRBJ2-1
D: .
V: TRBV7-2
size: many
DNA: TGTGCCAGCAGCCGAAAACAGGGAGAAGAGCGGAATGAGCAGTTCTTC
CDR3: CASSRKQGEERNEQFF

J: TRBJ2-7
D: .
V: TRBV3-1
size: .
DNA: TGTGCCAGCAGCCAGCCCCATGACTACGAGCAGTACTTC
CDR3: CASSQPHDYEQYF

J: TRBJ2-3
D: .
V: TRBV4-1
size: .
DNA: TGCGCCAGCAGCCCCTCAAGCGCAGATACGCAGTATTTT
CDR3: CASSPSSADTQYF

J: TRBJ2-7
D: .
V: TRBV7-9
size: .
DNA: TGTGCCAGCAGCTTTGCGCGAGGGTTACGAACCTACGAGCAGTACTTC
CDR3: CASSFARGLRTYEQYF

J: TRBJ1-1
D: .
V: TRBV6-5
size: few
DNA: TGTGCCAGCAGTTACGTGGGGACCGGCACTGAAGCTTTCTTT
CDR3: CASSYVGTGTEAFF

J: TRBJ2-7
D: .
V: TRBV9
size: .
DNA: TGTGCCAGCAGCGCCGGGCCGAACCCCTACGAGCAGTACTTC
CDR3: CASSAGPNPYEQYF

J: TRBJ2-5
D: .
V: TRBV6-5
size: many
DNA: TGTGCCAGCAGTTACGTGGGGGGAGAGACCCAGTACTTC
CDR3: CASSYVGGETQYF

J: TRBJ2-5
D: .
V: TRBV24-1
size: many
DNA: TGTGCCACCAGTCCGGACACAGGGTATGGGGAAGAGACCCAGTACTTC
CDR3: CATSPDTGYGEETQYF

J: TRBJ1-5
D: .
V: TRBV2
size: few
DNA: TGTGCCAGCGAAACAGGGTTTGGCAATCAGCCCCAGCATTTT
CDR3: CASETGFGNQPQHF

J: TRBJ1-4
D: TRBD1
V: TRBV4-1
size: .
DNA: TGCGCCAGCAGCCACCCTCGGACAGGCCGTAATGAAAAACTGTTTTTT
CDR3: CASSHPRTGRNEKLFF